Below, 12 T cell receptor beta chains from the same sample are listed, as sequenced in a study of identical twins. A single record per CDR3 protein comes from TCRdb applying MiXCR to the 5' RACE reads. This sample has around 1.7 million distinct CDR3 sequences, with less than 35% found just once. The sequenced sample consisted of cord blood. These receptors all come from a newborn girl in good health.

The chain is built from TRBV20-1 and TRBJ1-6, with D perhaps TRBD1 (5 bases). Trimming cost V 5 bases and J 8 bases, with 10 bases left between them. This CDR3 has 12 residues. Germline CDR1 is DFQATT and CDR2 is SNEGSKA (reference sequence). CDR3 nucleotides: TGCAGTGCTGAGAGGGGAGATTCACCCCTCCACTTT. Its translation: CSAERGDSPLHF.

The CDR3 coding sequence is TGCAGTGCGACTAAGACTAGCCCATACCAAGAGACCCAGTACTTC. This encodes CSATKTSPYQETQYF. The V gene is TRBV20-1, the J gene TRBJ2-5, with 7 bases matching TRBD2. The V segment lost 6 bases and the J segment 0 bases; nucleotides outside the gene matches: 10. CDR1 is DFQATT and CDR2 is SNEGSKA in the germline V gene (reference sequence). This CDR3 contains 15 residues.

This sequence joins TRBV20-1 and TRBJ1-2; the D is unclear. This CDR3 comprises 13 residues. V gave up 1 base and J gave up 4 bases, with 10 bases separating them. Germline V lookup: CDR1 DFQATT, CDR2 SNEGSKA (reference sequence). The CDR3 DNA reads TGCAGTGCTAGAGGACGGACTGGCTATGGCTACACCTTC. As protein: CSARGRTGYGYTF.

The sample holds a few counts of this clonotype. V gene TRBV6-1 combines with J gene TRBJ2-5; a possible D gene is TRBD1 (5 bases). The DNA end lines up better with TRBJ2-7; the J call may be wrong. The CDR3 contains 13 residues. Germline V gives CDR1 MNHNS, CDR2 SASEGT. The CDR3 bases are TGTGCCAGCAGTGTCGGGCAGGGTGGCGAGCAGTACTTC. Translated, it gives CASSVGQGGEQYF.

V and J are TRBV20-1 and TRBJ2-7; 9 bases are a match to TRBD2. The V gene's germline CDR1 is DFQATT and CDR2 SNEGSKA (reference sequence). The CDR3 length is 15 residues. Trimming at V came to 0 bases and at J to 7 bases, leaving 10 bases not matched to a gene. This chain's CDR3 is CSARDLSGGNNEQYF. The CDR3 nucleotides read TGCAGTGCTAGAGATCTAAGCGGGGGGAACAATGAGCAGTACTTC.

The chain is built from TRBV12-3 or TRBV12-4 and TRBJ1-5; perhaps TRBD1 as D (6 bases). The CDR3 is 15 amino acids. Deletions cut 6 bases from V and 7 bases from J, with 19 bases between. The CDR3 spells CASSLQGGGGQPQHF. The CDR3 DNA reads TGTGCCAGCAGCCTACAGGGCGGTGGGGGCCAGCCCCAGCATTTT.

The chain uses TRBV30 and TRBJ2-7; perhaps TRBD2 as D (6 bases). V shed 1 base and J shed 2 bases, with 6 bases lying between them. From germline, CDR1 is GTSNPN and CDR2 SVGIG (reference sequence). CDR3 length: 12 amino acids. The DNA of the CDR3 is TGTGCCTGGAGTGGGACTACCTACGAGCAGTACTTC. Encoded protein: CAWSGTTYEQYF.

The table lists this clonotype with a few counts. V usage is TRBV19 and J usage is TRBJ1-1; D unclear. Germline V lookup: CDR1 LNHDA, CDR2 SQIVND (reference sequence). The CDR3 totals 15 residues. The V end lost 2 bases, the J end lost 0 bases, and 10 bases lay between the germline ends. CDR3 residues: CASSIRGQVNTEAFF. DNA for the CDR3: TGTGCCAGTAGTATAAGAGGGCAGGTGAACACTGAAGCTTTCTTT.

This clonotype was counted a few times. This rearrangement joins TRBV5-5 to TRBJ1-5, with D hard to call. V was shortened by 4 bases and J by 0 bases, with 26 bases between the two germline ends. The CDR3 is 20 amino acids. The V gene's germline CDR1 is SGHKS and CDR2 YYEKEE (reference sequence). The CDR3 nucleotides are TGTGCCAGCAGCCCGATTCCTTTCTTGAGAGGTTTGTATAGCAATCAGCCCCAGCATTTT. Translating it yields CASSPIPFLRGLYSNQPQHF.

CDR3 nucleotide sequence: TGCAGTGCTACTCTAGCGGGAGGGCCCAGTGAGCAGTACTTC. Translated, it gives CSATLAGGPSEQYF. The V gene is TRBV20-1, the J gene TRBJ2-5; 12 nucleotides align to TRBD2. V was pared by 4 bases and J by 11 bases, with 11 bases of the junction left unmatched. The germline V gene encodes CDR1 DFQATT and CDR2 SNEGSKA (reference sequence). The CDR3 loop spans 14 amino acids.

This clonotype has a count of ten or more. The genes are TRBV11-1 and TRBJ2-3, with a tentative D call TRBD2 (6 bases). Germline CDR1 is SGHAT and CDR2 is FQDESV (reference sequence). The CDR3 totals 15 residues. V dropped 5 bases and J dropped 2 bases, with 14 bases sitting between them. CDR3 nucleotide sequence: TGTGCCAGCAGCCTTAGCGGAGCCCCCACAGATACGCAGTATTTT. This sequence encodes CASSLSGAPTDTQYF. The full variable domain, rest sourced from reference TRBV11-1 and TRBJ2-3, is EAEVAQSPRYKITEKSQAVAFWCDPISGHATLYWYRQILGQGPELLVQFQDESVVDDSQLPKDRFSAERLKGVDSTLKIQPAELGDSAMYLCASSLSGAPTDTQYFGPGTRLTVL.

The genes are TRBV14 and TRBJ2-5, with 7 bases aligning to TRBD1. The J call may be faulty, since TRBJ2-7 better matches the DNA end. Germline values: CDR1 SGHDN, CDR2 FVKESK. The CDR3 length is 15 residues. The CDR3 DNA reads TGTGCCAGCAGCCAAGATCGGAGACAGGGATACGAGCAGTACTTC. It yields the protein CASSQDRRQGYEQYF.